The 5 T cell receptor beta chains reported below all come from one sample, sequenced in a study of shared clonotypes between healthy human individuals (dated by TCRdb to 2019 to 2021). CD8 naive samples consisted of CD45RO-negative cells that were positively selected for CCR7, yielding a CD45RA+CCR7+ population without TemRA cells. Libraries were made using the immunoSEQ multiplex PCR assay. TCRdb limited this immuneACCESS table to in-frame rearrangements with V and J called. A share of clones is missing; checked studies link under half to unresolved V genes, and the rest is unexplained. This sample holds 500,000 to 700,000 clones; 90% to 95% were observed only once. The ten largest clones capture about 0.11% of the sample. The sample taken for sequencing was naive CD8+ T cells sorted from blood. Taken with the paper, the label for cell subset or site translates to: CD45RA+CCR7+. All receptors derive from a woman aged 30 to 39 in good health.

The chain carries TRBV27 and TRBJ2-1; D possibly corresponds to TRBD1 (6 bases). Germline V gives CDR1 MNHEY, CDR2 SMNVEV (reference sequence). The CDR3 sequence is 15 residues long. Trimming left V 6 bases short and J 6 bases short, with 18 bases between. The CDR3 reads CASRPRGPRPNEQFF. The CDR3 region has the DNA TGTGCCAGCAGGCCCAGGGGCCCCCGTCCCAATGAGCAGTTCTTC.

J is TRBJ2-7 and V is TRBV4-1; perhaps TRBD2 as D (6 bases). The CDR3 is made up of 14 amino acids. Germline V gives CDR1 MGHRA, CDR2 YSYEKL. V was cut by 3 bases and J by 6 bases, with 15 bases left in between. CDR3 in amino acids: CASSQPGVAAEQYF. CDR3 sequence (DNA): TGCGCCAGCAGCCAGCCCGGGGTAGCGGCCGAGCAGTACTTC.

The rearrangement joins TRBV27 to TRBJ2-7; 9 bases map to TRBD1. With 2 bases clipped from V and 5 bases from J, the junction kept 10 bases outside the gene matches. This CDR3 contains 16 residues. The germline CDR1 and CDR2 sequences are MNHEY and SMNVEV (reference sequence). The CDR3 nucleotides are TGTGCCAGCAGTTTAAGTCCCGGGACAGGGACCCACGAGCAGTACTTC. Translation: CASSLSPGTGTHEQYF.

In this sample, this clone turned up a few times. Other DNA sequences of this sample code for an identical CDR3. The chain combines TRBV2 with TRBJ2-7; unclear D gene. The CDR3 length is 11 residues. Germline CDR1 and CDR2: SNHLY and FYNNEI. Between the trimmed V and J ends, which lost 3 bases and 4 bases, there was a span of 4 bases. In DNA, the CDR3 is TGTGCCAGCAGTGATCCGTACGAGCAGTACTTC. It yields the protein CASSDPYEQYF.

The chain joins TRBV9 to TRBJ2-1; no clear D. CDR1 SGDLS and CDR2 YYNGEE come from the germline V gene. Trimming took off 4 bases at V and 5 bases at J, with 10 bases between the two ends. The CDR3 length is 13 residues. The CDR3 sequence is CASSPPPNNEQFF. The DNA of the CDR3 is TGTGCCAGCAGCCCCCCACCTAACAATGAGCAGTTCTTC.